This is a list of T cell receptor beta chains from one sample in a study of beta chain features in type 1 diabetes. Libraries were prepared by immunoSEQ multiplex PCR; TCRdb keeps only in-frame clonotypes and omits some of them. This sample has roughly 230,000 clones, with more than 9% found just once. The sequenced sample consisted of naive CD4+ T cells from blood. These receptors were obtained from a woman under 30 in good health. Both conserved end residues are part of each CDR3. The order of the fields is D gene, V gene, clone size, J gene, CDR3 DNA, CDR3 protein. D genes are given only for firm matches. For some rows the clone size is stated as once, few or many, or as a class when expanded; others skip it.

D: TRBD2
V: TRBV5-1
size: NA
J: TRBJ2-1
DNA: TGCGCCAGCAGCTCCGGACTAGCGGGTTCCTATGAGCAGTTCTTC
CDR3: CASSSGLAGSYEQFF

D: TRBD1
V: TRBV6-1
size: NA
J: TRBJ2-7
DNA: TGTGCCAGCACCCATGGGACAGGGTCCTCCTACGAGCAGTACTTC
CDR3: CASTHGTGSSYEQYF

D: TRBD2
V: TRBV5-1
size: few
J: TRBJ2-1
DNA: TGCGCCAGCAGCTTGGAGGCCGCGGGGGGGTACAATGAGCAGTTCTTC
CDR3: CASSLEAAGGYNEQFF

D: NA
V: TRBV19
size: NA
J: TRBJ2-3
DNA: TGTGCCAGTAGTATTAGTCCAGATACGCAGTATTTT
CDR3: CASSISPDTQYF

D: TRBD1
V: TRBV28
size: NA
J: TRBJ1-2
DNA: TGTGCCAGCAGTTTTGGTCCGCGGGACAGGGGAGAGTATGGCTACACCTTC
CDR3: CASSFGPRDRGEYGYTF

D: NA
V: TRBV9
size: NA
J: TRBJ1-5
DNA: TGTGCCAGCAGCGTAGGAGGACAAGGTCAGCCCCAGCATTTT
CDR3: CASSVGGQGQPQHF

D: TRBD2
V: TRBV7-9
size: few
J: TRBJ2-5
DNA: TGTGCCAGCAGCTCACGGCGGACTAGTTCGGAGACCCAGTACTTC
CDR3: CASSSRRTSSETQYF

D: NA
V: TRBV7-3
size: few
J: TRBJ1-2
DNA: TGTGCCAGCAGCTTACAGGGATCTGGGAACTATGGCTACACCTTC
CDR3: CASSLQGSGNYGYTF

D: TRBD1
V: TRBV18
size: few
J: TRBJ2-7
DNA: TGTGCCAGCTCACCATTAGGGACAGGGGGGGACGAGCAGTACTTC
CDR3: CASSPLGTGGDEQYF

D: NA
V: TRBV23-1
size: many
J: TRBJ1-5
DNA: TGCGCCAGCAGTCATGATCGTGGCCAGGGCAATCAGCCCCAGCATTTT
CDR3: CASSHDRGQGNQPQHF

D: TRBD1
V: TRBV4-2
size: few
J: TRBJ1-1
DNA: TGTGCCAGCACCCAGGGGGGAACTGAAGCTTTCTTT
CDR3: CASTQGGTEAFF

D: NA
V: TRBV2
size: few
J: TRBJ2-2
DNA: TGTGCCAGCAGTGATACGGGACTGCTGTACACCGGGGAGCTGTTTTTT
CDR3: CASSDTGLLYTGELFF

D: NA
V: TRBV18
size: NA
J: TRBJ2-3
DNA: TGTGCCAGCTCACCCCGTGGAGCAGATACGCAGTATTTT
CDR3: CASSPRGADTQYF

D: NA
V: TRBV18
size: few
J: TRBJ1-1
DNA: TGTGCCAGCTCACCAAATAGGGGAGGTAGGACTGAAGCTTTCTTT
CDR3: CASSPNRGGRTEAFF

D: NA
V: TRBV30
size: few
J: TRBJ1-1
DNA: TGTGCCTGGATCTTCGGAGGGCGCACTGAAGCTTTCTTT
CDR3: CAWIFGGRTEAFF

D: NA
V: TRBV6-5
size: few
J: TRBJ2-7
DNA: TGTGCCAGCAGTTACTCCTGGGGCGAGCGATACGAGCAGTACTTC
CDR3: CASSYSWGERYEQYF

D: TRBD1
V: TRBV23-1
size: NA
J: TRBJ2-3
DNA: TGCGCCAGCAGTGCACGTGGGGTGACAGGGGGCGCGGGAGATACGCAGTATTTT
CDR3: CASSARGVTGGAGDTQYF

D: TRBD2
V: TRBV7-8
size: few
J: TRBJ2-3
DNA: TGTGCCAGCAGCCGTCCGGGACTAGCGGAAGATACGCAGTATTTT
CDR3: CASSRPGLAEDTQYF

D: NA
V: TRBV25-1
size: few
J: TRBJ2-4
DNA: TGTGCCAGCAGTCCCGGCCCCGACAGGACTAAAAACATTCAGTACTTC
CDR3: CASSPGPDRTKNIQYF

D: NA
V: TRBV7-2
size: NA
J: TRBJ1-5
DNA: TGTGCCAGCAGCTTAGCCAGTCCTAGCAATCAGCCCCAGCATTTT
CDR3: CASSLASPSNQPQHF

D: TRBD2
V: TRBV30
size: many
J: TRBJ2-1
DNA: TGTGCCTGGAGTCTGGGACTAGCGGGCCACAATGAGCAGTTCTTC
CDR3: CAWSLGLAGHNEQFF

D: TRBD1
V: TRBV5-1
size: NA
J: TRBJ1-4
DNA: TGCGCCAGCAGCCGCAACAGGGGGCAGAATGAAAAACTGTTTTTT
CDR3: CASSRNRGQNEKLFF

D: NA
V: TRBV5-1
size: NA
J: TRBJ2-6
DNA: TGCGCCAGCAGCGGGGGCGCGGGGGCCAACGTCCTGACTTTC
CDR3: CASSGGAGANVLTF

D: TRBD1
V: TRBV30
size: few
J: TRBJ2-2
DNA: TGTGCCTGGAGTGGGGGTCCGGGACAGGGAAACCGGGAGCTGTTTTTT
CDR3: CAWSGGPGQGNRELFF

D: TRBD2
V: TRBV6-6
size: few
J: TRBJ2-3
DNA: TGTGCCAGCAGCAAACCGGGACTAGCGGGAGATACGCAGTATTTT
CDR3: CASSKPGLAGDTQYF

D: TRBD1
V: TRBV11-2
size: few
J: TRBJ2-7
DNA: TGTGCCAGCAGCCCCGGGACAGGACGGGTGTATGAGCAGTACTTC
CDR3: CASSPGTGRVYEQYF

D: NA
V: TRBV5-1
size: few
J: TRBJ1-2
DNA: TGCGCCAGCAGCTTGACCTCCGGAGGGGATGGCTACACCTTC
CDR3: CASSLTSGGDGYTF

D: TRBD1
V: TRBV5-6
size: few
J: TRBJ2-2
DNA: TGTGCCAGCAGCGTCTTAACAGGGGACACCGGGGAGCTGTTTTTT
CDR3: CASSVLTGDTGELFF

D: NA
V: TRBV25-1
size: once
J: TRBJ1-4
DNA: TGTGCCAGCAGTGAAACGGAGAGTCGTGAAAAACTGTTTTTT
CDR3: CASSETESREKLFF

D: NA
V: TRBV30
size: NA
J: TRBJ1-1
DNA: TGTGCCTGGACCCGGGGGGGCAGGATGGACACTGAAGCTTTCTTT
CDR3: CAWTRGGRMDTEAFF

D: NA
V: TRBV5-1
size: few
J: TRBJ2-1
DNA: TGCGCCAGCAGCTTGGGGGTCATTAGCGGCAATGAGCAGTTCTTC
CDR3: CASSLGVISGNEQFF

D: NA
V: TRBV6-1
size: NA
J: TRBJ2-3
DNA: TGTGCCAGCAGTGGGCTGGCAGGGAGCACAGATACGCAGTATTTT
CDR3: CASSGLAGSTDTQYF

D: NA
V: TRBV30
size: NA
J: TRBJ1-6
DNA: TGTGCCTGGAAAGCGGGACCAAGATATAATTCACCCCTCCACTTT
CDR3: CAWKAGPRYNSPLHF

D: NA
V: TRBV6-5
size: few
J: TRBJ1-5
DNA: TGTGCCAGCAGGAACGGGGGTCAGCCCCAGCATTTT
CDR3: CASRNGGQPQHF

D: TRBD2
V: TRBV7-9
size: few
J: TRBJ2-1
DNA: TGTGCCAGCAGCAACCGTAGACTAGCGGGAGAGATCGATGAGCAGTTCTTC
CDR3: CASSNRRLAGEIDEQFF

D: TRBD1
V: TRBV6-1
size: NA
J: TRBJ1-5
DNA: TGTGCCAGCAGTGTTCTGGGGACAGGGCCGAATCAGCCCCAGCATTTT
CDR3: CASSVLGTGPNQPQHF

D: NA
V: TRBV29-1
size: NA
J: TRBJ1-2
DNA: TGCAGCGTTGACTGGGGCGTTAACTATGGCTACACCTTC
CDR3: CSVDWGVNYGYTF

D: NA
V: TRBV5-6
size: few
J: TRBJ2-1
DNA: TGTGCCAGCAGCGGCATTCGGGGGATTACCTACAATGAGCAGTTCTTC
CDR3: CASSGIRGITYNEQFF

D: TRBD1
V: TRBV27
size: few
J: TRBJ1-5
DNA: TGTGCCAGCAAGGACAGGGGGCTCAGCAATCAGCCCCAGCATTTT
CDR3: CASKDRGLSNQPQHF

D: NA
V: TRBV18
size: few
J: TRBJ1-5
DNA: TGTGCCAGCTCACCTTCGGGGGTCGGTCAGCCCCAGCATTTT
CDR3: CASSPSGVGQPQHF

D: NA
V: TRBV7-9
size: few
J: TRBJ1-5
DNA: TGTGCCAGCAGCTCCGGACAGAGCAATCAGCCCCAGCATTTT
CDR3: CASSSGQSNQPQHF